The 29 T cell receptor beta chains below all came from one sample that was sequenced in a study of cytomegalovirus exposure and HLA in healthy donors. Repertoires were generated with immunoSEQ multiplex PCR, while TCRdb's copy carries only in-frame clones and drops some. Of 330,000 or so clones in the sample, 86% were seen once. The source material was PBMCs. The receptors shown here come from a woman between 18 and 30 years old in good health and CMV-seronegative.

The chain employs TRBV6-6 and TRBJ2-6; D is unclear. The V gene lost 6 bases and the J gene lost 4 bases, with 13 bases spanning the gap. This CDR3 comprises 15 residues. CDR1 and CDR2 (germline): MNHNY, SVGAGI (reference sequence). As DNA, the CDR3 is TGTGCCAGCAGGAAGCTAGTGAGCGGGGCCAACGTCCTGACTTTC. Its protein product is CASRKLVSGANVLTF.

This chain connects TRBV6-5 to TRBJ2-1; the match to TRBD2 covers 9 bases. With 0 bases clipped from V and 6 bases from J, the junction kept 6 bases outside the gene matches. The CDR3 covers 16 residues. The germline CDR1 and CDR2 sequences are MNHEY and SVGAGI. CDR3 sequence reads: CASSYSPAGGLNEQFF. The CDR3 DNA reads TGTGCCAGCAGTTACTCGCCAGCGGGAGGTCTCAATGAGCAGTTCTTC.

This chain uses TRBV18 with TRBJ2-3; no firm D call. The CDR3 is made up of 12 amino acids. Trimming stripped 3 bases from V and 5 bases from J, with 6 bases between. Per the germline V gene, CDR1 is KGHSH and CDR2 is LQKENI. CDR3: CASSPTVDTQYF. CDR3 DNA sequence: TGTGCCAGCTCACCGACTGTAGATACGCAGTATTTT.

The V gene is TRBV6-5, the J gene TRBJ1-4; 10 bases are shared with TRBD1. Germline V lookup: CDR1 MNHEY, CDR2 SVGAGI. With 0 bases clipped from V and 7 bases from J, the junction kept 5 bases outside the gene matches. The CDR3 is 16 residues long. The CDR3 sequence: CASSYSKGQGTEKLFF. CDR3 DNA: TGTGCCAGCAGTTACTCGAAGGGACAGGGGACTGAAAAACTGTTTTTT.

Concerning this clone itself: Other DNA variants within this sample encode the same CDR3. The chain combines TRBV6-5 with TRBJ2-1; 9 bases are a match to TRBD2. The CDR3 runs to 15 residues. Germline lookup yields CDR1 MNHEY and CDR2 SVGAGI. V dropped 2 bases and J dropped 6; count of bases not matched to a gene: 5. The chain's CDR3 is CASSYVAGGPNEQFF. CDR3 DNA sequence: TGTGCCAGCAGTTACGTGGCGGGAGGGCCCAATGAGCAGTTCTTC.

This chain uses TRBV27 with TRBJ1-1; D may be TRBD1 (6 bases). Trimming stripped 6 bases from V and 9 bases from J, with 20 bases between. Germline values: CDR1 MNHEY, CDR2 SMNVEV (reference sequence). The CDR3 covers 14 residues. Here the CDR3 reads CASRWGPGRGKAFF. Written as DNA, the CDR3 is TGTGCCAGCAGGTGGGGGCCCGGCCGGGGTAAAGCTTTCTTT.

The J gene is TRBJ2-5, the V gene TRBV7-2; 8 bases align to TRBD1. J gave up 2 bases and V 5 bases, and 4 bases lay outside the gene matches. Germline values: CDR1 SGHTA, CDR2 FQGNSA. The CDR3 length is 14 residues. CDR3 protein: CASSRRTGQETQYF. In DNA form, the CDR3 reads TGTGCCAGCAGCCGCCGGACAGGGCAAGAGACCCAGTACTTC.

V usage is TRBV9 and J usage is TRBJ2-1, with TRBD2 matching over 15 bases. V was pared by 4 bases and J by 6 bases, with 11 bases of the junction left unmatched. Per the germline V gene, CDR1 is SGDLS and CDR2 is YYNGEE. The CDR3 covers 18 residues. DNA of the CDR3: TGTGCCAGCAGCTTTGGGACTAGCGGGAGGAGGAGGGGCAATGAGCAGTTCTTC. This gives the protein CASSFGTSGRRRGNEQFF.

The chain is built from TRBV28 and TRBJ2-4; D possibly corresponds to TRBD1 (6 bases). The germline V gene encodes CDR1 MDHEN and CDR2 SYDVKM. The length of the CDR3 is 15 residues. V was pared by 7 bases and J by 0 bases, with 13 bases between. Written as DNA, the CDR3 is TGTGCCAGCAAACGGACAGACCTAGCCAAAAACATTCAGTACTTC. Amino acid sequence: CASKRTDLAKNIQYF.

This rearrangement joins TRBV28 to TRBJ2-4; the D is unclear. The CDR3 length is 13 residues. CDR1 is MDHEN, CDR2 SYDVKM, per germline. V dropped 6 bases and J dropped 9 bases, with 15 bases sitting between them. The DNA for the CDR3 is TGTGCCAGCAGCACACGGGTGCCAAGCATTCAGTACTTC. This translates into CASSTRVPSIQYF.

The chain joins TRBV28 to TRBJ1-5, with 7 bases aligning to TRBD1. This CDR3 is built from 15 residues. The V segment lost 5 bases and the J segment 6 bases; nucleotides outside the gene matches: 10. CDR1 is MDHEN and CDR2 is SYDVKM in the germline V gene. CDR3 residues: CASSLPGGLGQPQHF. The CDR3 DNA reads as TGTGCCAGCAGTCTTCCAGGGGGTTTAGGTCAGCCCCAGCATTTT.

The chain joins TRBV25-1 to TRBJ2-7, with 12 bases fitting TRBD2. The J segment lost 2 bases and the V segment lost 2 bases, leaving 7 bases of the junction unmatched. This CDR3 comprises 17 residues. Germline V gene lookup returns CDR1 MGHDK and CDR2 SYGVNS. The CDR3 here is CASSENPGLAGTYEQYF. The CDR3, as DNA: TGTGCCAGCAGTGAAAACCCGGGACTAGCGGGTACCTACGAGCAGTACTTC.

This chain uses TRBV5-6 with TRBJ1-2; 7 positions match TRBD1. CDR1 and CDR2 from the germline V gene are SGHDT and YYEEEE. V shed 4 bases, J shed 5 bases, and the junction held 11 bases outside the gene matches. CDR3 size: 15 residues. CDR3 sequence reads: CASSHTDRVSYGYTF. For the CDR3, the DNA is TGTGCCAGCAGCCATACTGACAGGGTGTCATATGGCTACACCTTC.

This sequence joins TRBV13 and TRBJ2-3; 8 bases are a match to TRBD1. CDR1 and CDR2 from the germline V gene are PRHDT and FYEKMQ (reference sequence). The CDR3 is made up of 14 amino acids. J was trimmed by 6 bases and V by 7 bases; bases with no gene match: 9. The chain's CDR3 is CASTDRGIRDTQYF. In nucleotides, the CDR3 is TGTGCCAGCACCGACAGGGGCATCCGCGATACGCAGTATTTT.

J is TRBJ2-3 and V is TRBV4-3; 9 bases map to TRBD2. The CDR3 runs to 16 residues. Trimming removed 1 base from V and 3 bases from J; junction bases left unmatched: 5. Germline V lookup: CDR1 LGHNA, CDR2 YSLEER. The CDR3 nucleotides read TGCGCCAGCAGCCAAGCTATTAGCGGGAGTACAGATACGCAGTATTTT. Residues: CASSQAISGSTDTQYF.

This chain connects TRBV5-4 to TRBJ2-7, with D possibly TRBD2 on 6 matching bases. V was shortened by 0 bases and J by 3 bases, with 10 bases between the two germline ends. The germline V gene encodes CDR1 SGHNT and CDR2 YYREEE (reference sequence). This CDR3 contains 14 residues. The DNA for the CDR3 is TGTGCCAGCAGCTTGGGACTAGAGAGCTACGAGCAGTACTTC. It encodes CASSLGLESYEQYF.

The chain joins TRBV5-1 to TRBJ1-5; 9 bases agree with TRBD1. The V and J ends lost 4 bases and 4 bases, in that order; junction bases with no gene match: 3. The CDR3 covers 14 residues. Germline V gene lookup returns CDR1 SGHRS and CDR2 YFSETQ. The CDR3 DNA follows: TGCGCCAGCAGCGCGGGACAGGGAAATCAGCCCCAGCATTTT. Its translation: CASSAGQGNQPQHF.

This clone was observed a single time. CDR3 loop: CASSPGNSGANVLTF. For the CDR3, the DNA is TGTGCCAGCAGCCCGGGGAACTCTGGGGCCAACGTCCTGACTTTC. The genes are TRBV9 and TRBJ2-6; the D gene is possibly TRBD2 (5 bases). Germline V lookup: CDR1 SGDLS, CDR2 YYNGEE. This CDR3 spans 15 amino acids. The V end lost 4 bases, the J end lost 0 bases, and 8 bases lay between the germline ends.

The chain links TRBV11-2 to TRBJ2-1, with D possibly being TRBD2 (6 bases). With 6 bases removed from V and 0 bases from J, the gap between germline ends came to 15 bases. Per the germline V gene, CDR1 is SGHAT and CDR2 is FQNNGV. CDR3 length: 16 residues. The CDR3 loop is CASSPVRESSYNEQFF. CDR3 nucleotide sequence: TGTGCCAGCAGTCCCGTCCGGGAGAGCTCCTACAATGAGCAGTTCTTC.

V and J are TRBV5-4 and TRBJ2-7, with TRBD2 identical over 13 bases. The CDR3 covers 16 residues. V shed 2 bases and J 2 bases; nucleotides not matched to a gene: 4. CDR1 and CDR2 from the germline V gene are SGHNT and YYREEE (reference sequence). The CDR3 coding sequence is TGTGCCAGCAGCTTAGCCGGGACTAGCGGGACCTACGAGCAGTACTTC. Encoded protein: CASSLAGTSGTYEQYF.

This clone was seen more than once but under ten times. The DNA for the CDR3 is TGTGCCAGTAGAACAGCCTCCTCGCATTATGGCTACACCTTC. This codes for CASRTASSHYGYTF. The chain employs TRBV6-5 and TRBJ1-2; D ambiguous. The CDR3 is 14 amino acids. Between the trimmed V and J ends, which lost 9 bases and 5 bases, there was a span of 19 bases. Germline V gene sequence: CDR1 MNHEY, CDR2 SVGAGI.

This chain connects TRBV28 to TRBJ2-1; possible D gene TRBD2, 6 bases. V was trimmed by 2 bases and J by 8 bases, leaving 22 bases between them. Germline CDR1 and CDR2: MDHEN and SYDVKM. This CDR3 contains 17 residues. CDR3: CASSLALTRGRHDEQFF. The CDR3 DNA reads TGTGCCAGCAGTTTAGCCCTCACACGGGGGAGACACGATGAGCAGTTCTTC. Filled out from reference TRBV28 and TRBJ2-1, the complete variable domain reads DVKVTQSSRYLVKRTGEKVFLECVQDMDHENMFWYRQDPGLGLRLIYFSYDVKMKEKGDIPEGYSVSREKKERFSLILESASTNQTSMYLCASSLALTRGRHDEQFFGPGTRLTVL.

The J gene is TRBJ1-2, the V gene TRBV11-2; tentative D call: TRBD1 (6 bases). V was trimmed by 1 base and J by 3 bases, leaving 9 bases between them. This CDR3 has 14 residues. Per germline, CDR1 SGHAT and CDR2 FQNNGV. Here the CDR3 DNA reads TGTGCCAGCAGCTTAGTTGCAGGGGACTATGGCTACACCTTC. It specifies CASSLVAGDYGYTF. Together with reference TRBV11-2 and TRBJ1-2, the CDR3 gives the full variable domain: EAGVAQSPRYKIIEKRQSVAFWCNPISGHATLYWYQQILGQGPKLLIQFQNNGVVDDSQLPKDRFSAERLKGVDSTLKIQPAKLEDSAVYLCASSLVAGDYGYTFGSGTRLTVV.

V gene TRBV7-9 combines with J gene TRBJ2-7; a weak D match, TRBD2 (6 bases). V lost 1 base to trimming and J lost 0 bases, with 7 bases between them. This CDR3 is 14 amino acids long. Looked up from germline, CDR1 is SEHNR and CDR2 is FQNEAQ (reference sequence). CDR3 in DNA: TGTGCCAGCAGCTTAGTCGGGAGCTCCTACGAGCAGTACTTC. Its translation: CASSLVGSSYEQYF.

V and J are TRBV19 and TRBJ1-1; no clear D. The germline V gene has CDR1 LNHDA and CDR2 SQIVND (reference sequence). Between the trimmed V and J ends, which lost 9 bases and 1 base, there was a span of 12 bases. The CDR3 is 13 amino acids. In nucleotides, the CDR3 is TGTGCCAGCCCTGCACCGGGGAACACTGAAGCTTTCTTT. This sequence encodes CASPAPGNTEAFF.

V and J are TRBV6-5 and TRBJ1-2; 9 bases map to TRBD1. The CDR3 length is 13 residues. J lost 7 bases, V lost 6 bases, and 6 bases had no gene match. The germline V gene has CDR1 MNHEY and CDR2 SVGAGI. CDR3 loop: CASSSDRGSGYTF. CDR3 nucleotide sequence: TGTGCCAGCAGCTCGGACAGGGGAAGTGGCTACACCTTC.

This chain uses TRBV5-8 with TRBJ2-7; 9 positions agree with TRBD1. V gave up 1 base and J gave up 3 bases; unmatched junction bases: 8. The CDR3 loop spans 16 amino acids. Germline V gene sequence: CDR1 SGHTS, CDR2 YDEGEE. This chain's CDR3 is CASSLFLGTGRYEQYF. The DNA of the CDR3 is TGTGCCAGCAGCTTGTTTCTCGGGACAGGGCGCTACGAGCAGTACTTC.

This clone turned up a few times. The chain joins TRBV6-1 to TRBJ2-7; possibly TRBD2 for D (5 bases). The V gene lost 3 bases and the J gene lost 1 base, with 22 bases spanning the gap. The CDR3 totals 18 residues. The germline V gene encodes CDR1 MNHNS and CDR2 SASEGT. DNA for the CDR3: TGTGCCAGCAGTGAGACCAACACCGGGGTAGCCGGATCCTACGAGCAGTACTTC. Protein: CASSETNTGVAGSYEQYF.

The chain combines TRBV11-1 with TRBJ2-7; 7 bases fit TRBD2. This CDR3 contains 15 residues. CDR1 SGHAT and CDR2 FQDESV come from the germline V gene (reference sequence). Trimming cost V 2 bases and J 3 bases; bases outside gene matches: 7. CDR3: CASSLITGGVYEQYF. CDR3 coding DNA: TGTGCCAGCAGCTTAATAACGGGGGGAGTCTACGAGCAGTACTTC.